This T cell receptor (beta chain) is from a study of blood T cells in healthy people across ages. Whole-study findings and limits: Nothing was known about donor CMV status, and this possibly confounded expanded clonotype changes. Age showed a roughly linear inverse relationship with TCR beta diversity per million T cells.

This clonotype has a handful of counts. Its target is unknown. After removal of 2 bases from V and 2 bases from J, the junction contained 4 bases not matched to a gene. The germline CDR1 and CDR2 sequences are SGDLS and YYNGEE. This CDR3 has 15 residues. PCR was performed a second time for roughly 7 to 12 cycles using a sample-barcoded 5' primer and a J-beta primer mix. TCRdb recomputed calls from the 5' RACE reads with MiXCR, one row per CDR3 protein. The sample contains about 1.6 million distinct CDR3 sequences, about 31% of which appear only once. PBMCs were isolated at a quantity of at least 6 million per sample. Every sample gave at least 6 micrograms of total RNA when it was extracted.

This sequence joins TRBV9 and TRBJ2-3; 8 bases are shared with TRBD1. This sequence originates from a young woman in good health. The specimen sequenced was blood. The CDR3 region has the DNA TGTGCCAGCAGCGTGGAGGGACAGGACACAGATACGCAGTATTTT. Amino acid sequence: CASSVEGQDTDTQYF.